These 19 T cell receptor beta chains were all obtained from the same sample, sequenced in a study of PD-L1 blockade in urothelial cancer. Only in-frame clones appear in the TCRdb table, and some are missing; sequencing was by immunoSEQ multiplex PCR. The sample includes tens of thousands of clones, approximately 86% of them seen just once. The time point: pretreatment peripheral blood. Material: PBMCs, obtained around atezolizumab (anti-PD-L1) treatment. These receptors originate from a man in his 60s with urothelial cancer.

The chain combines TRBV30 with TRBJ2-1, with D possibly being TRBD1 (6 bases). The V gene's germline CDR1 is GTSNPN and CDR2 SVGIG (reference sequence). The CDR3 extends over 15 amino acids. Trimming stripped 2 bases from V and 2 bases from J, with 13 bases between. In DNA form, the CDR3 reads TGTGCCTGGAGTACTGGACAGTCTACCTACAATGAGCAGTTCTTC. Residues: CAWSTGQSTYNEQFF.

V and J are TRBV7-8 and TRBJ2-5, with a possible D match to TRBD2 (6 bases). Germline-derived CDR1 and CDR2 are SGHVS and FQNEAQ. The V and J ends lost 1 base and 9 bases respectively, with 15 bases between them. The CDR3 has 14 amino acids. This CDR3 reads CASSLVPVGGAQYF. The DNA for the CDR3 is TGTGCCAGCAGCTTAGTCCCGGTTGGAGGGGCCCAGTACTTC.

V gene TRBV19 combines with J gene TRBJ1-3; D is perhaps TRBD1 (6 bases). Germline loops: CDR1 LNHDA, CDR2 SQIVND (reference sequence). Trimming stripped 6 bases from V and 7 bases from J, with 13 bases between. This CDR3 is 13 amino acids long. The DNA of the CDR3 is TGTGCCAGTAGGGACACAGGGCGGAACACCATATATTTT. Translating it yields CASRDTGRNTIYF. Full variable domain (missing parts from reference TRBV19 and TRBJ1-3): DGGITQSPKYLFRKEGQNVTLSCEQNLNHDAMYWYRQDPGQGLRLIYYSQIVNDFQKGDIAEGYSVSREKKESFPLTVTSAQKNPTAFYLCASRDTGRNTIYFGEGSWLTVV.

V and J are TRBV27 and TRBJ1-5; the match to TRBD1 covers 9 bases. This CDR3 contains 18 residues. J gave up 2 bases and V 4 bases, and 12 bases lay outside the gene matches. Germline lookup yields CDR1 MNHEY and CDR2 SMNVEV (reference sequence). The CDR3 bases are TGTGCCAGCAGTTCAGCCCGTGGGACAGGGTGGCGCAATCAGCCCCAGCATTTT. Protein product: CASSSARGTGWRNQPQHF.

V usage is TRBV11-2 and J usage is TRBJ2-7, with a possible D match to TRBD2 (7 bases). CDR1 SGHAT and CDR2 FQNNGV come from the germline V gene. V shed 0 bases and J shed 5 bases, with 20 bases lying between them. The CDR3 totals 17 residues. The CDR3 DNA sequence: TGTGCCAGCAGCTTAGATCCCGGGGAGGGGGGCCGCCACGAGCAGTACTTC. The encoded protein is CASSLDPGEGGRHEQYF.

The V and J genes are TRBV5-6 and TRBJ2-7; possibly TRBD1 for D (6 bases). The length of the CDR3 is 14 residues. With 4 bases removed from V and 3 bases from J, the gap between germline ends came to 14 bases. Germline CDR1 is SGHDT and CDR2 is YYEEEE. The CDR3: CASSRAGAVYEQYF. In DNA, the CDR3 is TGTGCCAGCAGCCGTGCAGGGGCAGTCTACGAGCAGTACTTC.

This CDR3 reads CASSVGGDSYNEQFF. The CDR3 nucleotides read TGTGCCAGCAGCGTCGGGGGGGACTCCTACAATGAGCAGTTCTTC. V is TRBV5-4 and J is TRBJ2-1; 8 nucleotides agree with TRBD2. Germline loops: CDR1 SGHNT, CDR2 YYREEE (reference sequence). Trimming removed 4 bases from V and 0 bases from J; junction bases left unmatched: 3. CDR3 size: 15 residues.

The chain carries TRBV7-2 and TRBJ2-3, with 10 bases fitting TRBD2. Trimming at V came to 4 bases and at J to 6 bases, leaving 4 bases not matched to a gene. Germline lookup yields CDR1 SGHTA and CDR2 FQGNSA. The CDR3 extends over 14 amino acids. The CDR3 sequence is CASSSSGGGDTQYF. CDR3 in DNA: TGTGCCAGCAGCTCTAGCGGGGGTGGGGATACGCAGTATTTT.

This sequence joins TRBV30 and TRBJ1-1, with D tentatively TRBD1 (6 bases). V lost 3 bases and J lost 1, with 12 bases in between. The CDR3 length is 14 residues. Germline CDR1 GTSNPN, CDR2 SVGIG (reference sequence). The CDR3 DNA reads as TGTGCCTGGAGGGACGGCAGGGGGAACACTGAAGCTTTCTTT. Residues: CAWRDGRGNTEAFF. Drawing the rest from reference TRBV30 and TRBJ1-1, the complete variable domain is SQTIHQWPATLVQPVGSPLSLECTVEGTSNPNLYWYRQAAGRGLQLLFYSVGIGQISSEVPQNLSASRPQDRQFILSSKKLLLSDSGFYLCAWRDGRGNTEAFFGQGTRLTVV.

CDR3 nucleotides: TGTGCCAGCAGCTTGGGACAGGGCCCGTGGTTGGAGACCCAGTACTTC. Residues: CASSLGQGPWLETQYF. The V and J genes are TRBV11-3 and TRBJ2-5; 9 bases map to TRBD1. The germline gives CDR1 SGHNT, CDR2 YENEEA. The CDR3 contains 16 residues. Germline trimming cut 3 bases from V and 5 bases from J; bases unmatched to any gene: 10.

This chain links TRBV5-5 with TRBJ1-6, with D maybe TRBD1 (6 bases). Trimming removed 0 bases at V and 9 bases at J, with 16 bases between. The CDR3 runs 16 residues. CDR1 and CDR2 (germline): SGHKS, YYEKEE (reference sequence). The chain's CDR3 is CASSLEPRTEFSPLHF. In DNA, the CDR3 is TGTGCCAGCAGCTTGGAACCCAGGACAGAATTTTCACCCCTCCACTTT.

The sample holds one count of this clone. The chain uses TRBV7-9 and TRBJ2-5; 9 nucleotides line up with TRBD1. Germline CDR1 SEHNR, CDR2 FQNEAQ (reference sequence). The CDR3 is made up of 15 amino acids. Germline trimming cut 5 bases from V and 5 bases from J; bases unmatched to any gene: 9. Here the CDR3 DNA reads TGTGCCAGCAGCAACCAACAGGGGGCGGGTGAGACCCAGTACTTC. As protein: CASSNQQGAGETQYF. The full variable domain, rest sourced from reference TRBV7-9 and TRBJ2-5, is DTGVSQNPRHKITKRGQNVTFRCDPISEHNRLYWYRQTLGQGPEFLTYFQNEAQLEKSRLLSDRFSAERPKGSFSTLEIQRTEQGDSAMYLCASSNQQGAGETQYFGPGTRLLVL.

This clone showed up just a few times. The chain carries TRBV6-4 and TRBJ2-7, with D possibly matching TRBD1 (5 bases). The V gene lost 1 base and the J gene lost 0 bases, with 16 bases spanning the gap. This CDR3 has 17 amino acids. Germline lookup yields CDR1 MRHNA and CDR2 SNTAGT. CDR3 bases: TGTGCCAGCAGTGACTGGACAAGGCCATTCAGCTCCTACGAGCAGTACTTC. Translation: CASSDWTRPFSSYEQYF.

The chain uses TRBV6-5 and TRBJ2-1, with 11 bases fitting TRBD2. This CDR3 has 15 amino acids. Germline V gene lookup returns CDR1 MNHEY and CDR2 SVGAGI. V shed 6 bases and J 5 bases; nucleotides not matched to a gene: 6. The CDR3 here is CASRPSGGSHNEQFF. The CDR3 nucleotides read TGTGCCAGCAGGCCTAGCGGGGGGTCTCACAATGAGCAGTTCTTC.

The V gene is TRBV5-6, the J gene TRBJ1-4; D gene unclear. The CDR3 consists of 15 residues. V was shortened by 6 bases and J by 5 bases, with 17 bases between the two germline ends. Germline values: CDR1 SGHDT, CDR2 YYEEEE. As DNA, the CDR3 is TGTGCCAGCACCCGGAGCGGGGATCCCAATGAAAAACTGTTTTTT. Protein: CASTRSGDPNEKLFF.

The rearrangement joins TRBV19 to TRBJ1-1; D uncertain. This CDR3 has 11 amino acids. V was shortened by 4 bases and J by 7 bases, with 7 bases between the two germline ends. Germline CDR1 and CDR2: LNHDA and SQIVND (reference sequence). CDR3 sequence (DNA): TGTGCCAGTAGTAAATCGGGTGAAGCTTTCTTT. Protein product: CASSKSGEAFF.

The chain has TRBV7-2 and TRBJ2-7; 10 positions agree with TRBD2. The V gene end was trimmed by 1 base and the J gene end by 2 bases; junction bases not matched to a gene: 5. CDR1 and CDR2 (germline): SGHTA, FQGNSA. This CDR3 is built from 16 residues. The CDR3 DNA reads TGTGCCAGCAGCTTAGGCCCAGCGGGGGGGGCCTACGAGCAGTACTTC. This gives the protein CASSLGPAGGAYEQYF.

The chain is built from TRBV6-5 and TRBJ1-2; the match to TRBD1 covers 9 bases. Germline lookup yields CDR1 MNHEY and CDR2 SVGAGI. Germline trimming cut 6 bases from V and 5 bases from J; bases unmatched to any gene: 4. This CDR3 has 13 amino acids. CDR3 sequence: CASRRQGGYGYTF. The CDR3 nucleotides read TGTGCCAGCAGAAGACAGGGGGGATATGGCTACACCTTC.

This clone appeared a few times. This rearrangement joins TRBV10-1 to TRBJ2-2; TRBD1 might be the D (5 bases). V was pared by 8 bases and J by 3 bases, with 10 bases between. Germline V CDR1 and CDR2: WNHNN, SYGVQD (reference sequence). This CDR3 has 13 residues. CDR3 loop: CASSTRDTGELFF. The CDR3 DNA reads TGCGCCAGCTCTACCAGGGACACCGGGGAGCTGTTTTTT.